The next 21 T cell receptor beta chains were all read from a single sample in a study of CD8 T cells in ankylosing spondylitis. TCRdb ran MiXCR on the 5' RACE reads and lists one entry per CDR3 protein. The sample has a few hundred thousand distinct CDR3 sequences, approximately 22% seen once. Input material: blood, either unsorted or a sorted T cell fraction (not recorded which). These receptors were taken from a male donor with ankylosing spondylitis or in good health (not recorded which).

The chain employs TRBV2 and TRBJ2-3; 8 bases fit TRBD2. Trimming at V came to 2 bases and at J to 0 bases, leaving 10 bases not matched to a gene. This CDR3 is 18 amino acids long. The germline V gene has CDR1 SNHLY and CDR2 FYNNEI. The CDR3, as DNA: TGTGCCAGCAGTGAAAGGTTAGCGGGAATCGATAGCACAGATACGCAGTATTTT. Translation: CASSERLAGIDSTDTQYF. Supplemented by reference TRBV2 and TRBJ2-3, the full variable domain reads EPEVTQTPSHQVTQMGQEVILRCVPISNHLYFYWYRQILGQKVEFLVSFYNNEISEKSEIFDDQFSVERPDGSNFTLKIRSTKLEDSAMYFCASSERLAGIDSTDTQYFGPGTRLTVL.

This clonotype was seen a few times. The chain couples TRBV10-3 to TRBJ2-1; D ambiguous. V lost 2 bases, J lost 7 bases, and 15 bases lay in between. Germline CDR1 ENHRY, CDR2 SYGVKD. This CDR3 contains 15 residues. The CDR3 loop is CAISEASGPPNEQFF. In nucleotides, the CDR3 is TGTGCCATCAGTGAGGCTTCTGGGCCACCTAATGAGCAGTTCTTC.

In its sample, this clonotype was seen once. V is TRBV5-5 and J is TRBJ2-5, with D unresolved. The germline gives CDR1 SGHKS, CDR2 YYEKEE (reference sequence). This CDR3 spans 15 amino acids. The V end lost 0 bases, the J end lost 1 base, and 10 bases lay between the germline ends. The CDR3 DNA is TGTGCCAGCAGCTTGGTTGTGAACGGCCAAGAGACCCAGTACTTC. As protein: CASSLVVNGQETQYF.

This chain's CDR3 is CSARSWPDQETQYF. The CDR3 coding sequence is TGCAGCGCCCGAAGTTGGCCAGACCAAGAGACCCAGTACTTC. The genes are TRBV29-1 and TRBJ2-5, with unresolved D. CDR3 length equals 14 residues. Trimming pared 7 bases from V and 0 bases from J, leaving 15 bases between. Germline lookup yields CDR1 SQVTM and CDR2 ANQGSEA.

This rearrangement joins TRBV27 to TRBJ2-7; TRBD2 matches 7 bases. In germline, CDR1 is MNHEY, CDR2 SMNVEV (reference sequence). V dropped 5 bases and J dropped 5; count of bases not matched to a gene: 6. CDR3 length: 13 amino acids. The CDR3 sequence: CASSAGVRDEQYF. The CDR3 DNA follows: TGTGCCAGCAGTGCGGGGGTCAGGGACGAGCAGTACTTC.

The rearrangement joins TRBV27 to TRBJ2-1; the match to TRBD2 covers 12 bases. The CDR3 is 15 amino acids. V shed 5 bases and J 6 bases; nucleotides not matched to a gene: 5. CDR1 and CDR2 from the germline V gene are MNHEY and SMNVEV (reference sequence). CDR3: CASSTGLAGSNEQFF. DNA of the CDR3: TGTGCCAGCAGTACCGGACTAGCGGGGTCCAATGAGCAGTTCTTC.

This clonotype was picked up a small number of times. This chain joins TRBV7-8 and TRBJ2-3; the D gene is possibly TRBD2 (6 bases). Trimming took 5 bases from V and 2 from J, leaving 8 bases between them. In germline, CDR1 is SGHVS, CDR2 FQNEAQ. The CDR3 totals 13 residues. CDR3 sequence (DNA): TGTGCCAGCAGCCAGCGGGCCACAGATACGCAGTATTTT. This encodes CASSQRATDTQYF.

The sample holds a few counts of this clonotype. This chain connects TRBV4-1 to TRBJ2-6; 7 bases line up with TRBD1. V lost 1 base and J lost 2; bases outside the gene matches: 5. The germline V gene has CDR1 MGHRA and CDR2 YSYEKL. This CDR3 spans 17 amino acids. DNA for the CDR3: TGCGCCAGCAGCCAAGGAGGGGGCGCCGCTGGGGCCAACGTCCTGACTTTC. It encodes CASSQGGGAAGANVLTF.

A word on this clonotype: One end of the junction does not line up with germline, which may come from a read error. The V gene is TRBV29-1, the J gene TRBJ1-3; D uncertain. CDR3 length: 13 amino acids. Germline values: CDR1 SQVTM, CDR2 ANQGSEA. The CDR3 nucleotides read TGCAGCGTCCATTCAGGCTCTGGAAACACCATAAATTTT. This encodes CSVHSGSGNTINF.

The table lists this clonotype with a few counts. The J gene is TRBJ2-7, the V gene TRBV7-6; a possible D gene is TRBD1 (6 bases). Germline values: CDR1 SGHVS, CDR2 FNYEAQ. V lost 1 base and J lost 3, with 13 bases in between. CDR3 length: 15 amino acids. The CDR3 is CASSLDGGYSYEQYF. As DNA, the CDR3 is TGTGCCAGCAGCTTAGATGGGGGCTACAGCTACGAGCAGTACTTC. The whole variable domain, filled in from reference TRBV7-6 and TRBJ2-7, reads GAGVSQSPRYKVTKRGQDVALRCDPISGHVSLYWYRQALGQGPEFLTYFNYEAQQDKSGLPNDRFSAERPEGSISTLTIQRTEQRDSAMYRCASSLDGGYSYEQYFGPGTRLTVT.

The chain has TRBV4-1 and TRBJ1-4; 8 bases are shared with TRBD1. This CDR3 is built from 15 residues. V trimming: 5 bases; J trimming: 5 bases; junction bases outside the gene matches: 7. Germline V gene sequence: CDR1 MGHRA, CDR2 YSYEKL. Here the CDR3 reads CASSNRQGQNEKLFF. In DNA form, the CDR3 reads TGCGCCAGCAGCAACAGACAGGGGCAAAATGAAAAACTGTTTTTT.

The chain employs TRBV7-8 and TRBJ2-7, with 7 positions matching TRBD1. V gave up 1 base and J gave up 9 bases; unmatched junction bases: 9. The CDR3 is made up of 14 amino acids. CDR1 and CDR2 from the germline V gene are SGHVS and FQNEAQ. CDR3 region: CASSLGTGVPPQYF. In nucleotides, the CDR3 is TGTGCCAGCAGCTTAGGAACAGGGGTTCCCCCGCAGTACTTC.

The V gene is TRBV20-1, the J gene TRBJ2-3; tentatively, D is TRBD1 (6 bases). Trimming left V 0 bases short and J 1 base short, with 14 bases between. The V gene's germline CDR1 is DFQATT and CDR2 SNEGSKA (reference sequence). The CDR3 is 16 amino acids. The CDR3 region is CSARDSEGDRTDTQYF. CDR3 nucleotides: TGCAGTGCTAGAGATTCCGAGGGGGACCGCACAGATACGCAGTATTTT.

This chain joins TRBV11-2 and TRBJ2-7; 7 nucleotides match TRBD1. Germline loops: CDR1 SGHAT, CDR2 FQNNGV. This CDR3 is 15 amino acids long. Trimming at V came to 4 bases and at J to 2 bases, leaving 8 bases not matched to a gene. The CDR3 is CASSSRDSGTYEQYF. The CDR3 DNA is TGTGCCAGCAGCTCCCGGGACAGCGGTACCTACGAGCAGTACTTC.

The gene calls are TRBV29-1 and TRBJ2-1; D ambiguous. V dropped 0 bases and J dropped 0 bases, with 12 bases sitting between them. The CDR3 covers 16 residues. Germline-derived CDR1 and CDR2 are SQVTM and ANQGSEA. The CDR3 protein is CSVEDITSSSYNEQFF. CDR3 sequence (DNA): TGCAGCGTTGAAGATATTACATCGAGCTCCTACAATGAGCAGTTCTTC.

This clonotype came up a few times. The rearrangement links TRBV6-5 to TRBJ2-7; 8 nucleotides agree with TRBD1. Germline assignment: CDR1 MNHEY and CDR2 SVGAGI. The CDR3 covers 16 residues. Trimming at V came to 0 bases and at J to 5 bases, leaving 9 bases not matched to a gene. The CDR3 nucleotides read TGTGCCAGCAGTTACTCCTTCCGGACAGGGTACCACGAGCAGTACTTC. Residues: CASSYSFRTGYHEQYF.

This clonotype was detected only a few times. The chain joins TRBV6-1 to TRBJ2-7, with D unresolved. Germline CDR1 is MNHNS and CDR2 is SASEGT. The CDR3 length is 12 residues. V lost 3 bases, J lost 3 bases, and 6 bases lay in between. CDR3 residues: CASSEPGYEQYF. CDR3 coding DNA: TGTGCCAGCAGTGAGCCGGGCTACGAGCAGTACTTC.

The gene calls are TRBV6-5 and TRBJ2-1; D perhaps matches TRBD1 (5 bases). With 2 bases removed from V and 10 bases from J, the gap between germline ends came to 6 bases. This CDR3 has 11 residues. CDR1 and CDR2 (germline): MNHEY, SVGAGI. Here the CDR3 DNA reads TGTGCCAGCAGTTACCGACAGGAGCAGTTCTTC. Residues: CASSYRQEQFF.

This clonotype was counted between two and nine times. The chain carries TRBV20-1 and TRBJ1-4, with 7 bases identical to TRBD1. The trim removed 8 bases at V and 1 base at J, leaving 10 bases unmatched. The CDR3 is made up of 15 amino acids. The germline gives CDR1 DFQATT, CDR2 SNEGSKA (reference sequence). CDR3 in DNA: TGCAGTACTACAGGGGAGTGGGGAACTAATGAAAAACTGTTTTTT. It yields the protein CSTTGEWGTNEKLFF.

This clonotype occurred a few times. The chain carries TRBV6-1 and TRBJ2-7, with D possibly matching TRBD1 (5 bases). The V gene's germline CDR1 is MNHNS and CDR2 SASEGT. Trimming removed 2 bases from V and 3 bases from J, with 11 bases in between. This CDR3 has 14 amino acids. This CDR3 reads CASSEWGRVYEQYF. For the CDR3, the DNA is TGTGCCAGCAGTGAATGGGGCAGGGTCTACGAGCAGTACTTC.

This clonotype was seen more than once but under ten times. The chain recombines TRBV25-1 with TRBJ2-3; TRBD1 agrees at 11 bases. From germline, CDR1 is MGHDK and CDR2 SYGVNS. Trimming cost V 1 base and J 2 bases; bases outside gene matches: 14. The CDR3 covers 20 residues. This CDR3 is CASSEWMGQGGVATTDTQYF. Written as DNA, the CDR3 is TGTGCCAGCAGTGAATGGATGGGACAGGGGGGTGTTGCTACCACAGATACGCAGTATTTT.